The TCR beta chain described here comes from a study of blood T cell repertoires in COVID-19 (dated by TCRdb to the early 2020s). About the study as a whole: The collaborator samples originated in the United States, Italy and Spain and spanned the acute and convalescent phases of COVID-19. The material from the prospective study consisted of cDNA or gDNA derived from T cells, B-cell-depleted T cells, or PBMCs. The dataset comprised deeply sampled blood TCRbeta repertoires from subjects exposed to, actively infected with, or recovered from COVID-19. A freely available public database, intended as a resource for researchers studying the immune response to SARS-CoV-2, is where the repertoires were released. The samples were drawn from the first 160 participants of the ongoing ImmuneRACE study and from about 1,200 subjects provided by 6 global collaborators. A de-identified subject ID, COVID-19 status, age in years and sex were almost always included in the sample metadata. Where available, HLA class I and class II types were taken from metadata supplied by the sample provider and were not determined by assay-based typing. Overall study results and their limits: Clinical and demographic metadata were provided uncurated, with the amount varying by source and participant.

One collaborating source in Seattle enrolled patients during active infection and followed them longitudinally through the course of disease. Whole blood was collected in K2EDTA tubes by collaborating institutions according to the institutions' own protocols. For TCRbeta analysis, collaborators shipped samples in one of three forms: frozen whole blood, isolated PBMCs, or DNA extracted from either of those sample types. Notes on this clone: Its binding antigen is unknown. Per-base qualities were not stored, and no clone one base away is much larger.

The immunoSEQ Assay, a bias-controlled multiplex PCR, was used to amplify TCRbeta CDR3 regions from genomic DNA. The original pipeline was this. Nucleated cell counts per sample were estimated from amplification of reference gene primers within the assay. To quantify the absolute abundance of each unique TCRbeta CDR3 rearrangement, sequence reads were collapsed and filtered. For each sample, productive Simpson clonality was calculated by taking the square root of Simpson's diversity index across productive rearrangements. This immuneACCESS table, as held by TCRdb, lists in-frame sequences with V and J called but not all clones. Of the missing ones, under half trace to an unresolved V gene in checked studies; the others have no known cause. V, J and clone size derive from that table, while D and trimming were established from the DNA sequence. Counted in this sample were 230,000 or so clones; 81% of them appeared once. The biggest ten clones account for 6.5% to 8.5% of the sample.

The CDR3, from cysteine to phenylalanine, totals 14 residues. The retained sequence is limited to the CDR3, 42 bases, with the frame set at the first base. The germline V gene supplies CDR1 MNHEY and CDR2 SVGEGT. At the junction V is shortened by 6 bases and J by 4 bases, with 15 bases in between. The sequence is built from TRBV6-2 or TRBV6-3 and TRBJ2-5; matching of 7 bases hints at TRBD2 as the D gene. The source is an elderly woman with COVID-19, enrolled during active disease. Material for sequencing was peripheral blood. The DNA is TGTGCCAGCAGCCTAGGGGGGGCCCGAGAGACCCAGTACTTC. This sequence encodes CASSLGGARETQYF.